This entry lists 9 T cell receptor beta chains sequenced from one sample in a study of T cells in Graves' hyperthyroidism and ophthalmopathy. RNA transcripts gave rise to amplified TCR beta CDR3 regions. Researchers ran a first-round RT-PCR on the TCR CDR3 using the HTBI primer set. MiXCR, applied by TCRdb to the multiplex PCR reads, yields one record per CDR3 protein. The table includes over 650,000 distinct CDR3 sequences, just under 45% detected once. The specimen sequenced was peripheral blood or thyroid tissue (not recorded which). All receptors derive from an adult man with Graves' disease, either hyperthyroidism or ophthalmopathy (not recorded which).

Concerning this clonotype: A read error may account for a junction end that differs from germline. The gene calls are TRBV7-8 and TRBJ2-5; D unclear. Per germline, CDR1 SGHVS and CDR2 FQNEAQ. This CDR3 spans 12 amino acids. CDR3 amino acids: CAGSLGLETQYF. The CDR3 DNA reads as TGTGCCGGCAGCTTAGGCCTTGAGACCCAGTACTTC.

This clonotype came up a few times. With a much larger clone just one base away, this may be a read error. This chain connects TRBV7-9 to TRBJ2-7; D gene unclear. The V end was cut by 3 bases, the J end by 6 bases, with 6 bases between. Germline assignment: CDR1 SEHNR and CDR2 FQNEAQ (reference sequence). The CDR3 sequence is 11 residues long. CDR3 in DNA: TGTGCCAGCAGCTTCCGGGCCGAGCAGTACTTC. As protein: CASSFRAEQYF.

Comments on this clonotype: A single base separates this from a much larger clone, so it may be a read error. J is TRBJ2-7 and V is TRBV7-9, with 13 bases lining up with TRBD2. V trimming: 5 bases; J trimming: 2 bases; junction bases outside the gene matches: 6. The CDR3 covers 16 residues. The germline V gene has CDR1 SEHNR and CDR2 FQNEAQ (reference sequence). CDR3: CASSDTGTSGAYEQYF. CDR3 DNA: TGTGCCAGCAGCGACACCGGGACTAGCGGGGCCTACGAGCAGTACTTC.

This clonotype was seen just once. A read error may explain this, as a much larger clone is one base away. CDR3 in amino acids: CASRLGQGGSYEQCF. CDR3 DNA: TGTGCCAGCAGACTCGGACAGGGCGGGTCCTACGAGCAGTGCTTC. This chain connects TRBV7-1 to TRBJ2-7, with 8 bases identical to TRBD1. TRBV7-1 is an ORF, and what it does is uncertain. The CDR3 contains 15 residues.

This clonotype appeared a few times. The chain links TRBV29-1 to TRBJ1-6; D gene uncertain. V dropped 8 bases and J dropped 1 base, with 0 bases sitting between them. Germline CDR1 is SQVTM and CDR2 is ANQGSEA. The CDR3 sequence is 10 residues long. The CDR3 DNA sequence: TGCAGCTCCTATAATTCACCCCTCCACTTT. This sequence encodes CSSYNSPLHF.

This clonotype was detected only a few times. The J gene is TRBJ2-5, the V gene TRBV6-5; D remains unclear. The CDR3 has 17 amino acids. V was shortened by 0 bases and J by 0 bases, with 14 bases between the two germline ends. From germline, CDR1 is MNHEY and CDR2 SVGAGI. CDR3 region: CASSYSPYEVDQETQYF. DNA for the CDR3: TGTGCCAGCAGTTACTCTCCTTATGAGGTGGACCAAGAGACCCAGTACTTC.

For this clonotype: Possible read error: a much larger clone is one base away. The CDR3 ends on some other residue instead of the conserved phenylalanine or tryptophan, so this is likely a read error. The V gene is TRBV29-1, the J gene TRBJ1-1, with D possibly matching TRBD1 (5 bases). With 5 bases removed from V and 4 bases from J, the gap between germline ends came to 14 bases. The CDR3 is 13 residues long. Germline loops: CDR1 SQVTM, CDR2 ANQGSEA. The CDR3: CSVIGQGPTEAFL. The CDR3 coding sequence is TGCAGCGTTATTGGTCAGGGACCCACTGAAGCTTTCCTT.

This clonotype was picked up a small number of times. DNA for the CDR3: TGTGCCAGCAGCTCGCCGAGAACCCTAGAAGCTTTCTTT. Translating gives CASSSPRTLEAFF. This chain connects TRBV7-8 to TRBJ1-1; no reliable D call. V gave up 4 bases and J gave up 8 bases, with 14 bases separating them. The CDR3 length is 13 residues. Germline-derived CDR1 and CDR2 are SGHVS and FQNEAQ.

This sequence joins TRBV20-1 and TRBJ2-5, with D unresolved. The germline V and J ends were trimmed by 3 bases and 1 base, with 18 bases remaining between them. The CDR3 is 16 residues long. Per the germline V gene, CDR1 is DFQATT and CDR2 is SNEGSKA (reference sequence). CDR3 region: CSASDLGPPRQETQYF. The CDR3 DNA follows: TGCAGTGCTAGTGACCTAGGACCGCCCCGCCAAGAGACCCAGTACTTC.